The TCR beta chain under discussion was sequenced for a study of shared clonotypes between healthy human individuals. This clone is a singleton in its sample. Its antigen is not known. How the authors handled the data: ImmunoSEQ gave junction-only sequences without quality scores, so filtering differed. Here immunoSEQ multiplex PCR was the method, and the copy in TCRdb shows in-frame clones only, minus some. Clone size and the V and J calls come from that table; the DNA yielded D and trimming. The sample lists 400,000 to 600,000 clones, roughly 80% occurring once. Findings and caveats of the study: Sequencing depth was expected to affect clonotype sharing among donors.

The CDR3 totals 14 residues. The V end lost 4 bases, the J end lost 6 bases, and 11 bases lay between the germline ends. CDR1 and CDR2 from the germline V gene are SGHRS and YFSETQ. The sample consisted of PBMCs. This chain joins TRBV5-1 and TRBJ1-6, with D possibly TRBD1 on 5 matching bases. The receptor was isolated from a middle-aged woman in good health. Some clones in this sample may be carry-over from other donors' samples. In nucleotides, the CDR3 is TGCGCCAGCAGCCCCGGGACGGTTAATTCACCCCTCCACTTT. Translating it yields CASSPGTVNSPLHF.